The 4 T cell receptor beta chains in this list originate from one sample, sequenced in a study of CD8 T cells in Susac syndrome. Random-hexamer reverse transcription was applied to about 0.45 to 1 ug RNA. TCRdb fed the immunoSEQ multiplex PCR reads into MiXCR, producing one record per CDR3 protein. Here the sample spans about 300,000 distinct CDR3 sequences, roughly 85% being singletons. Input material: CD8+ T cells from PBMCs. These receptors originate from a human donor with multiple sclerosis.

This clonotype showed up just once. The rearrangement joins TRBV6-2 or TRBV6-3 to TRBJ1-1, with D tentatively TRBD1 (6 bases). This CDR3 is built from 14 residues. Germline V gives CDR1 MNHEY, CDR2 SVGEGT. Trimming pared 4 bases from V and 5 bases from J, leaving 14 bases between. CDR3 residues: CASSSNRARTEAFF. In DNA, the CDR3 is TGTGCCAGCAGTTCAAACAGGGCGCGGACTGAAGCTTTCTTT.

The chain uses TRBV28 and TRBJ2-5; no firm D call. V was cut by 2 bases and J by 2 bases, with 12 bases left in between. Per germline, CDR1 MDHEN and CDR2 SYDVKM. The CDR3 covers 15 residues. As DNA, the CDR3 is TGTGCCAGCAGTTTAAGGATACAGCCGCAAGAGACCCAGTACTTC. Encoded protein: CASSLRIQPQETQYF.

This clonotype appeared once. The rearrangement links TRBV5-6 to TRBJ2-7; 7 nucleotides agree with TRBD1. The germline V gene encodes CDR1 SGHDT and CDR2 YYEEEE. Germline trimming cut 4 bases from V and 9 bases from J; bases unmatched to any gene: 7. The CDR3 runs 12 residues. DNA for the CDR3: TGTGCCAGCAGCATCGGGACAGAAGGGCAGTACTTC. It yields the protein CASSIGTEGQYF.

The chain couples TRBV19 to TRBJ1-2; weak D call: TRBD1 (5 bases). The germline V and J ends were trimmed by 5 bases and 8 bases, with 18 bases remaining between them. The CDR3 spans 14 residues. Looked up from germline, CDR1 is LNHDA and CDR2 is SQIVND (reference sequence). The CDR3 coding sequence is TGTGCCAGTAGTCCCCCCGGGGCTATGGTGGGCTACACCTTC. Amino acids: CASSPPGAMVGYTF.